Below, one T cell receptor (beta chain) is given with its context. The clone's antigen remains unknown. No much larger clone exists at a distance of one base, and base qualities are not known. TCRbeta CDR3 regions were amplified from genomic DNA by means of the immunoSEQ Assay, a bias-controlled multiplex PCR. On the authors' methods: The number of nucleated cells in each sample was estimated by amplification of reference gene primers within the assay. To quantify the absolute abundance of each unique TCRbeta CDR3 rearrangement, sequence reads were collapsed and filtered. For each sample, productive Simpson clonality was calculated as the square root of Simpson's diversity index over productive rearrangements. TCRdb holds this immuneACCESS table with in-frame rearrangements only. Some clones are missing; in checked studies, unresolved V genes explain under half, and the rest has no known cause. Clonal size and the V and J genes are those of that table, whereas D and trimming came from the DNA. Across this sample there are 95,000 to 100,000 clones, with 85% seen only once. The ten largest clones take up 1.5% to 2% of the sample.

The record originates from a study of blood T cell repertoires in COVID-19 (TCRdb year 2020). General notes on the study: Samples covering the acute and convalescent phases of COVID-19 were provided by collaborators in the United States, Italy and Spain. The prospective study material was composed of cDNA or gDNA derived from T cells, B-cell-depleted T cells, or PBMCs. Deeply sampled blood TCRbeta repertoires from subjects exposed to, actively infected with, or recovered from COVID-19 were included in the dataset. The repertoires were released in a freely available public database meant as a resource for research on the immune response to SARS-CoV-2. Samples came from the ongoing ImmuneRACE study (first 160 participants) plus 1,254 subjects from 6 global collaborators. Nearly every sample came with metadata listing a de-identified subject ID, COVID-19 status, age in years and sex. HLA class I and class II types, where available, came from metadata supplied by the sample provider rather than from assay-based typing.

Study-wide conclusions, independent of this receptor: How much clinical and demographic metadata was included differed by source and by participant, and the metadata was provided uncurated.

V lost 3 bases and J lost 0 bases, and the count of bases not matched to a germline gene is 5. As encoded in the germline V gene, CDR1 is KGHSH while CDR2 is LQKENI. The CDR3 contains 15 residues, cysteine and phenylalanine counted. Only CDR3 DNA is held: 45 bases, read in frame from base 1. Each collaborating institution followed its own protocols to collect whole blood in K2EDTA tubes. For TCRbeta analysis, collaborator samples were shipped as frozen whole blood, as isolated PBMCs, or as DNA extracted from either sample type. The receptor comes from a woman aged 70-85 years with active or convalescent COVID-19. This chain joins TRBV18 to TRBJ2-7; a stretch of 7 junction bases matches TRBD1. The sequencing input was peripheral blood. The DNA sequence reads TGTGCCAGCTCACCCGGGACAGTTTCCTCCTACGAGCAGTACTTC. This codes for CASSPGTVSSYEQYF.